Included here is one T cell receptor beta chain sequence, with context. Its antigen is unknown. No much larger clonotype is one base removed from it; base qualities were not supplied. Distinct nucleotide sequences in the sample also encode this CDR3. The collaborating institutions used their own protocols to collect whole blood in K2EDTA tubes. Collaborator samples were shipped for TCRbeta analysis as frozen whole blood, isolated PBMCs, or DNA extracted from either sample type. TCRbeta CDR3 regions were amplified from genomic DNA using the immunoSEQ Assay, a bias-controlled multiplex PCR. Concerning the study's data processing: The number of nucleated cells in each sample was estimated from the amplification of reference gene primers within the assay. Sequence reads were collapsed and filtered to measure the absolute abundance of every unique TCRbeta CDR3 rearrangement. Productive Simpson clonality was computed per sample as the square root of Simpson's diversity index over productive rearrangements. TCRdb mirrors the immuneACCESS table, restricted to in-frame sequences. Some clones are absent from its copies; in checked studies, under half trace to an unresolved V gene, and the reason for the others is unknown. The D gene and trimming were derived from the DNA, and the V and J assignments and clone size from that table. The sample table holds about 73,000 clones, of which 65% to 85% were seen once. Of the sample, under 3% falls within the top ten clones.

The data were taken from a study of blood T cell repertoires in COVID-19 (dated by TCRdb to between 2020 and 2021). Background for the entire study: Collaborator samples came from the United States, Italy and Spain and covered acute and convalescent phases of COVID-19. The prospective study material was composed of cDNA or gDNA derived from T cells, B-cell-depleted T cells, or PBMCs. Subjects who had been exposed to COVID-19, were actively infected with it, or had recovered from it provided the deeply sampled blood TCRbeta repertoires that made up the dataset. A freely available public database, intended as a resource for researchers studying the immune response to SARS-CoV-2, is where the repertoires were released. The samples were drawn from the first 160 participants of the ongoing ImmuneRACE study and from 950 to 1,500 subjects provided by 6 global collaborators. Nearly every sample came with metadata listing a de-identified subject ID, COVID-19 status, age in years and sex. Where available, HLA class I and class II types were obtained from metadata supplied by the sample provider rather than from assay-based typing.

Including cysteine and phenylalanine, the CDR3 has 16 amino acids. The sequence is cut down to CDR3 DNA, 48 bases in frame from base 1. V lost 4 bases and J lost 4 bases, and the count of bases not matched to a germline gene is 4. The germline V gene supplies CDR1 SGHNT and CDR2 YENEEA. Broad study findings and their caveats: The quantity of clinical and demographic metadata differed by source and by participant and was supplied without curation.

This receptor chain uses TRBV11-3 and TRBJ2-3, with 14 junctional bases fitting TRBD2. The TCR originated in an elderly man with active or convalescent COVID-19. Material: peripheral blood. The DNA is TGTGCCAGCAGCTCGGGACTAGCGGGGGTGGCAGATACGCAGTATTTT. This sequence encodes CASSSGLAGVADTQYF.